Detailed here is one T cell receptor (beta chain). These data belong to a study of shared T cell receptors in the human thymus. Profiling relied on immunoSEQ multiplex PCR, and the TCRdb table lists in-frame clones only, not all of them. The repertoire holds about 710,000 clones, with approximately 87% as singletons. V trimming: 4 bases; J trimming: 6 bases; junction bases outside the gene matches: 10. The germline CDR1 and CDR2 sequences are MNHNS and SASEGT. The CDR3 spans 15 residues. The sample was also linked to a second study, of human thymus T cells. That study adds: Resections were taken during corrective heart surgery, and the thymus tissue came from these.

The clonotype was recovered from a boy younger than two with a congenital heart defect. Sequencing input: thymocytes. The chain couples TRBV6-1 to TRBJ2-7, with TRBD1 matching over 9 bases. The CDR3, as DNA: TGTGCCAGCAGTGTAGCCGGGACAGGGACCTCCGAGCAGTACTTC. Translation gives CASSVAGTGTSEQYF.